This T cell receptor beta chain was captured in a study of cytomegalovirus exposure and HLA in healthy donors. 60 Vbeta and 13 Jbeta primers were used in PCR. Libraries were prepared by immunoSEQ multiplex PCR; TCRdb keeps only in-frame clonotypes and omits some of them. The data hold some 270,000 clones, with 80% observed a single time. With 4 bases removed from V and 1 base from J, the gap between germline ends came to 13 bases. The CDR3 has 15 amino acids. CDR1 and CDR2 (germline): SGHTS, YDEGEE. V and J are TRBV5-8 and TRBJ2-3; a possible D gene is TRBD2 (6 bases). The sample comprised PBMCs. The receptor comes from a girl aged 2 to 10 in good health and CMV-seronegative. CDR3 in DNA: TGTGCCAGCAGCCCCCGGGACTCGGGCACAGATACGCAGTATTTT. Amino acid sequence: CASSPRDSGTDTQYF.